One sample yielded the 23 T cell receptor beta chains listed below, sequenced in a study of shared clonotypes between healthy human individuals. The repertoire was sequenced with immunoSEQ multiplex PCR; TCRdb's copy has only in-frame clones and lacks some. The data contain roughly 1.4 million clones, less than 99% of them seen just once; the ten biggest clones take up 0.3% to 0.45%. The sample was naive CD4+ T cells sorted from blood. Sample subset: CD45RA+ positively selected. Source of these receptors: a man younger than 40 in good health.

This chain uses TRBV2 with TRBJ2-1; tentatively, D is TRBD1 or TRBD2 (5 bases each). The CDR3 sequence is 16 residues long. V shed 5 bases and J shed 3 bases, with 17 bases lying between them. CDR1 is SNHLY and CDR2 is FYNNEI in the germline V gene. CDR3 nucleotide sequence: TGTGCCAGCAGTCTTCTAGGGGCTGGGGGCTACAATGAGCAGTTCTTC. This translates into CASSLLGAGGYNEQFF. The whole variable domain, remainder taken from reference TRBV2 and TRBJ2-1, is EPEVTQTPSHQVTQMGQEVILRCVPISNHLYFYWYRQILGQKVEFLVSFYNNEISEKSEIFDDQFSVERPDGSNFTLKIRSTKLEDSAMYFCASSLLGAGGYNEQFFGPGTRLTVL.

V is TRBV10-1 and J is TRBJ2-3; 7 nucleotides line up with TRBD1. The CDR3 covers 15 residues. V trimming: 6 bases; J trimming: 3 bases; junction bases outside the gene matches: 9. The germline CDR1 and CDR2 sequences are WNHNN and SYGVQD (reference sequence). In nucleotides, the CDR3 is TGCGCCAGCAGCGAGGGACAGTCGAGGACAGATACGCAGTATTTT. The encoded protein is CASSEGQSRTDTQYF.

On this clone itself: Other DNA sequences in the same sample also yield this CDR3. The chain couples TRBV29-1 to TRBJ2-3; D ambiguous. This CDR3 is built from 11 residues. The germline gives CDR1 SQVTM, CDR2 ANQGSEA. Deletions cut 3 bases from V and 3 bases from J, with 4 bases between. CDR3: CSVDLTDTQYF. The CDR3 DNA reads as TGCAGCGTTGATCTGACAGATACGCAGTATTTT.

The chain recombines TRBV7-2 with TRBJ2-5; no clear D. CDR1 and CDR2 (germline): SGHTA, FQGNSA. This CDR3 is 14 amino acids long. Trimming took 4 bases from V and 5 from J, leaving 14 bases between them. In DNA form, the CDR3 reads TGTGCCAGCAGCTCCACGACCCCCCGGGAGACCCAGTACTTC. This gives the protein CASSSTTPRETQYF.

The chain carries TRBV5-4 and TRBJ2-7, with D tentatively TRBD1 (6 bases). This CDR3 spans 13 amino acids. Looked up from germline, CDR1 is SGHNT and CDR2 is YYREEE (reference sequence). V lost 4 bases and J lost 0, with 8 bases in between. The CDR3 here is CASSHRASYEQYF. The CDR3 nucleotides read TGTGCCAGCAGCCACAGGGCCTCCTACGAGCAGTACTTC. The complete variable domain, with remaining parts taken from reference TRBV5-4 and TRBJ2-7, reads ETGVTQSPTHLIKTRGQQVTLRCSSQSGHNTVSWYQQALGQGPQFIFQYYREEENGRGNFPPRFSGLQFPNYSSELNVNALELDDSALYLCASSHRASYEQYFGPGTRLTVT.

The chain is built from TRBV10-3 and TRBJ2-7; either TRBD1 or TRBD2 may supply D (7 bases each). This CDR3 is built from 13 residues. Germline V gene sequence: CDR1 ENHRY, CDR2 SYGVKD. V was pared by 5 bases and J by 5 bases, with 13 bases between. CDR3 in DNA: TGTGCCATCAGTCAGGGGGAGGGAGACGAGCAGTACTTC. It specifies CAISQGEGDEQYF.

CDR3 in amino acids: CASTGGLGLYNEQFF. The CDR3 coding sequence is TGTGCCAGCACCGGGGGGCTAGGTCTCTACAATGAGCAGTTCTTC. This rearrangement joins TRBV9 to TRBJ2-1, with a possible D match to TRBD2 (7 bases). V lost 6 bases to trimming and J lost 3 bases, with 16 bases between them. Germline V gene sequence: CDR1 SGDLS, CDR2 YYNGEE. This CDR3 comprises 15 residues.

The chain joins TRBV19 to TRBJ2-2; D perhaps matches TRBD1 (5 bases). Germline CDR1 LNHDA, CDR2 SQIVND (reference sequence). This CDR3 spans 16 amino acids. V was shortened by 5 bases and J by 0 bases, with 13 bases between the two germline ends. The CDR3 region has the DNA TGTGCCAGTAGTGCTACCTTGACAGCGAACACCGGGGAGCTGTTTTTT. Encoded protein: CASSATLTANTGELFF.

The chain recombines TRBV19 with TRBJ1-5; possible D gene TRBD1, 6 bases. Between the trimmed V and J ends, which lost 8 bases and 2 bases, there was a span of 19 bases. The CDR3 consists of 16 residues. The V gene's germline CDR1 is LNHDA and CDR2 SQIVND (reference sequence). The DNA of the CDR3 is TGTGCCAGTTCGGGGACGACAGGCGGCGGCAATCAGCCCCAGCATTTT. Amino acid sequence: CASSGTTGGGNQPQHF.

This chain links TRBV20-1 with TRBJ2-5; D gene uncertain. The CDR3 length is 11 residues. V was cut by 3 bases and J by 10 bases, with 12 bases left in between. Germline CDR1 and CDR2: DFQATT and SNEGSKA (reference sequence). For the CDR3, the DNA is TGCAGTGCTAGGATCCGTTTTCTCCAGTACTTC. It specifies CSARIRFLQYF.

The chain combines TRBV7-8 with TRBJ1-3; D is ambiguous. The CDR3 is 16 residues long. Germline CDR1 reads SGHVS; CDR2 reads FQNEAQ. V lost 3 bases and J 0 bases, leaving 12 bases between the germline ends. The CDR3 nucleotides are TGTGCCAGCAGCTTTTCCGTTTGGGACTCTGGAAACACCATATATTTT. This gives the protein CASSFSVWDSGNTIYF.

The chain couples TRBV2 to TRBJ2-3; weak D call: TRBD2 (7 bases). Germline loops: CDR1 SNHLY, CDR2 FYNNEI. With 8 bases removed from V and 4 bases from J, the gap between germline ends came to 16 bases. The CDR3 has 14 amino acids. The CDR3 protein is CASGGGSAADTQYF. DNA of the CDR3: TGTGCCAGCGGGGGCGGGAGTGCCGCAGATACGCAGTATTTT.

The V call is TRBV28, the J call TRBJ2-1; D is unclear. The CDR3 length is 15 residues. Germline CDR1 MDHEN, CDR2 SYDVKM. V lost 3 bases and J lost 5, with 14 bases in between. The CDR3: CASSFNYRRHNEQFF. The CDR3 DNA is TGTGCCAGCAGTTTCAACTACCGCAGGCACAATGAGCAGTTCTTC.

For the CDR3, the DNA is TGTGCCAGCAGCCTCTTACCCGGCACCGAGACTAGCGGGAACAATGAGCAGTTCTTC. Translated, it gives CASSLLPGTETSGNNEQFF. The gene calls are TRBV7-9 and TRBJ2-1, with TRBD2 identical over 11 bases. Germline V CDR1 and CDR2: SEHNR, FQNEAQ (reference sequence). This CDR3 contains 19 residues. V lost 5 bases and J lost 5; bases outside the gene matches: 17.

The chain couples TRBV6-6 to TRBJ1-5; D is perhaps TRBD1 (6 bases). This CDR3 contains 13 residues. Germline loops: CDR1 MNHNY, CDR2 SVGAGI (reference sequence). V dropped 6 bases and J dropped 6 bases, with 12 bases sitting between them. CDR3 sequence reads: CASRGQSPQPQHF. CDR3 DNA: TGTGCCAGCAGAGGACAGTCGCCTCAGCCCCAGCATTTT.

This rearrangement joins TRBV2 to TRBJ2-3; TRBD2 agrees at 7 bases. The CDR3 loop spans 14 amino acids. CDR1 is SNHLY, CDR2 FYNNEI, per germline. V shed 0 bases, J shed 8 bases, and the junction held 5 bases outside the gene matches. This CDR3 is CASSEARGLITQYF. CDR3 DNA sequence: TGTGCCAGCAGTGAAGCGCGGGGACTAATTACGCAGTATTTT.

The rearrangement uses TRBV28 and TRBJ2-7; D not certain. This CDR3 region has 12 residues. Germline CDR1 is MDHEN and CDR2 is SYDVKM. V lost 7 bases, J lost 0 bases, and 7 bases lay in between. The chain's CDR3 is CASIRSSYEQYF. Here the CDR3 DNA reads TGTGCCAGCATCCGTTCCTCCTACGAGCAGTACTTC.

The V gene is TRBV28, the J gene TRBJ2-3, with 8 bases matching TRBD2. Germline V gene lookup returns CDR1 MDHEN and CDR2 SYDVKM. CDR3 length: 19 residues. V shed 4 bases and J 5 bases; nucleotides not matched to a gene: 20. CDR3 DNA: TGTGCCAGCAGTTCCAGGACTAGCTTCCGTCCTTCCTTCCTAGATACGCAGTATTTT. Amino acids: CASSSRTSFRPSFLDTQYF.

The rearrangement links TRBV5-5 to TRBJ2-5, with D tentatively TRBD1 (5 bases). The CDR3 loop spans 13 amino acids. CDR1 and CDR2 (germline): SGHKS, YYEKEE (reference sequence). V shed 2 bases and J shed 7 bases, with 12 bases lying between them. The CDR3 DNA is TGTGCCAGCAGCTTTACGGGTCAGGGGACCCAGTACTTC. Its protein product is CASSFTGQGTQYF.

The DNA of the CDR3 is TGTGCCAGCAGCAGGACAGTTCCGAGCACCGGGGAGCTGTTTTTT. Translating gives CASSRTVPSTGELFF. This chain links TRBV6-5 with TRBJ2-2, with D perhaps TRBD1 (6 bases). The CDR3 length is 15 residues. Per the germline V gene, CDR1 is MNHEY and CDR2 is SVGAGI. The V and J ends lost 6 bases and 4 bases respectively, with 15 bases between them.

The V and J genes are TRBV7-9 and TRBJ2-5, with 8 bases matching TRBD2. The ends lost 6 bases at V and 0 bases at J; junction bases unmatched: 9. CDR1 SEHNR and CDR2 FQNEAQ come from the germline V gene (reference sequence). The CDR3 is made up of 16 amino acids. CDR3 DNA: TGTGCCAGCAGTTCCTGGCCGACTAGCGACCAAGAGACCCAGTACTTC. It encodes CASSSWPTSDQETQYF.

V is TRBV19 and J is TRBJ2-3; D uncertain. V lost 3 bases and J lost 0, with 10 bases in between. The germline V gene has CDR1 LNHDA and CDR2 SQIVND (reference sequence). The CDR3 is 15 residues long. This CDR3 reads CASSIFGPSTDTQYF. For the CDR3, the DNA is TGTGCCAGTAGTATTTTCGGACCGAGCACAGATACGCAGTATTTT.

This rearrangement joins TRBV28 to TRBJ1-2; D call uncertain. CDR1 and CDR2 from the germline V gene are MDHEN and SYDVKM. Trimming took off 10 bases at V and 8 bases at J, with 20 bases between the two ends. This CDR3 has 13 residues. CDR3 DNA sequence: TGTGCCACCCTCTATACCGGGGTACGGGGCTACACCTTC. Residues: CATLYTGVRGYTF.